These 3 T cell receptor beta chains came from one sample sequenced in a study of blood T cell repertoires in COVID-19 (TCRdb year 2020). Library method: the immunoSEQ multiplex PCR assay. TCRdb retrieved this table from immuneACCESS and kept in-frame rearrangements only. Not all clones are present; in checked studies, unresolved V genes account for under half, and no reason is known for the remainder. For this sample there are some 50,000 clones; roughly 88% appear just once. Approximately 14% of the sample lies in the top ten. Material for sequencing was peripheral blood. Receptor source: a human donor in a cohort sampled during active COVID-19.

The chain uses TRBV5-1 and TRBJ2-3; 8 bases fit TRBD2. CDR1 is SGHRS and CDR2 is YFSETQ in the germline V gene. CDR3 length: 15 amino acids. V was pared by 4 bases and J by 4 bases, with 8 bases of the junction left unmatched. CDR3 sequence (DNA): TGCGCCAGCAGCCTTATCAGCGGGAGCCCAGATACGCAGTATTTT. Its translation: CASSLISGSPDTQYF.

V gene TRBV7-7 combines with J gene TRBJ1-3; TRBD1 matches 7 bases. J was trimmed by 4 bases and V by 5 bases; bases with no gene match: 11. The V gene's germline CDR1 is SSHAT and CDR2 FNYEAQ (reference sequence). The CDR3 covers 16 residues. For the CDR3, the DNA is TGTGCCAGCAGCCCAGACAGGGCCGTACAAGGAAACACCATATATTTT. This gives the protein CASSPDRAVQGNTIYF.

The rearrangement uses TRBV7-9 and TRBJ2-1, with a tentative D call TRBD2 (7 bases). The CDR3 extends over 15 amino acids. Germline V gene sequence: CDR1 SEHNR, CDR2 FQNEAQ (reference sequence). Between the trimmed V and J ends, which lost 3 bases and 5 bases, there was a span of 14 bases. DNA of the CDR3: TGTGCCAGCAGCTTGGGGTCGGGGGGCCACAATGAGCAGTTCTTC. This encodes CASSLGSGGHNEQFF.